Sequencing of this T cell receptor (beta chain) was carried out in a study of CD8+CD57+ T cells in acquired aplastic anemia. Study summary: Healthy CD8+ samples averaged around 11 million reads.

The CDR3 covers 15 residues. From germline, CDR1 is LNHDA and CDR2 SQIVND (reference sequence). V was cut by 9 bases and J by 2 bases, with 17 bases left in between. The study, taken as a whole, reports: Patients and healthy controls showed no significant CD8+ Simpson's diversity difference.

On this clonotype itself: Its antigen is currently unknown.

The study profiled TCR beta VDJ and CDR3 using genomic DNA as template. MiXCR, applied by TCRdb to the reads, yields one record per CDR3 protein. This sample carries roughly 130,000 distinct CDR3 sequences, around 48% of them seen once, and the ten largest clones take around 2.3%. The sequenced material came from sorted CD4+, CD8+, or CD8+CD57+ T cells (not recorded which) from PBMCs. The sequence came from a human donor in good health, serving as a control. This chain uses TRBV19 with TRBJ1-5, with a weak D call TRBD1 (5 bases). CDR3 nucleotide sequence: TGTGCCAGCCGTACAGGTGGAGAAGGCAATCAGCCCCAGCATTTT. This encodes CASRTGGEGNQPQHF. The full variable domain, with the rest looked up from reference TRBV19 and TRBJ1-5, is DGGITQSPKYLFRKEGQNVTLSCEQNLNHDAMYWYRQDPGQGLRLIYYSQIVNDFQKGDIAEGYSVSREKKESFPLTVTSAQKNPTAFYLCASRTGGEGNQPQHFGDGTRLSIL.